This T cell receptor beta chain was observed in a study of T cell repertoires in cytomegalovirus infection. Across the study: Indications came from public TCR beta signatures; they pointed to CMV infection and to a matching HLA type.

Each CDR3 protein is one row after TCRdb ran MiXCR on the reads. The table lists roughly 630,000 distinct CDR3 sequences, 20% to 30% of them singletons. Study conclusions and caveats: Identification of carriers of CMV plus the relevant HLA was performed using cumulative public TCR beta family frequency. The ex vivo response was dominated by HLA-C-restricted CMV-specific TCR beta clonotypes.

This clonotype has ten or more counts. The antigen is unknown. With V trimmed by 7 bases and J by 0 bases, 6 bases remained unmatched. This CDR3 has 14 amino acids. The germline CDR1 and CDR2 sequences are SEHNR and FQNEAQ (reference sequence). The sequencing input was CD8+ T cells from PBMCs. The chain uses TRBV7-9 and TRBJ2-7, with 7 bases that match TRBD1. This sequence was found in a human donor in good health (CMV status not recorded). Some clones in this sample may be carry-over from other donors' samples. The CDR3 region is CASTSGTDSYEQYF. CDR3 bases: TGTGCCAGCACCTCTGGGACAGACTCCTACGAGCAGTACTTC.